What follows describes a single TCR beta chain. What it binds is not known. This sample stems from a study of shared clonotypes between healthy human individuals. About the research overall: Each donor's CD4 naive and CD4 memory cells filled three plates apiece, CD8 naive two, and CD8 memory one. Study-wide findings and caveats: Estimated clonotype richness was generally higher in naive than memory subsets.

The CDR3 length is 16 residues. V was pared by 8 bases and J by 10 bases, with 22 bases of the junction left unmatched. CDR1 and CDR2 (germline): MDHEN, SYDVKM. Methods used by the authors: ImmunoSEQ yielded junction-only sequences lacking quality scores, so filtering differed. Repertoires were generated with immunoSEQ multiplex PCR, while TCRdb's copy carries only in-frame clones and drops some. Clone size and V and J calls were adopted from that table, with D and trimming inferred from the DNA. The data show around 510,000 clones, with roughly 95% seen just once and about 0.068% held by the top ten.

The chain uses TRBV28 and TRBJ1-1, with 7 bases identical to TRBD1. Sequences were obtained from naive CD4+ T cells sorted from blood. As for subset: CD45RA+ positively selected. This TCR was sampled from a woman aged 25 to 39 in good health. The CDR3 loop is CASDFGGQRNLRRAFF. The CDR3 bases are TGTGCCAGCGATTTCGGGGGACAGAGGAATCTTAGGCGAGCTTTCTTT.